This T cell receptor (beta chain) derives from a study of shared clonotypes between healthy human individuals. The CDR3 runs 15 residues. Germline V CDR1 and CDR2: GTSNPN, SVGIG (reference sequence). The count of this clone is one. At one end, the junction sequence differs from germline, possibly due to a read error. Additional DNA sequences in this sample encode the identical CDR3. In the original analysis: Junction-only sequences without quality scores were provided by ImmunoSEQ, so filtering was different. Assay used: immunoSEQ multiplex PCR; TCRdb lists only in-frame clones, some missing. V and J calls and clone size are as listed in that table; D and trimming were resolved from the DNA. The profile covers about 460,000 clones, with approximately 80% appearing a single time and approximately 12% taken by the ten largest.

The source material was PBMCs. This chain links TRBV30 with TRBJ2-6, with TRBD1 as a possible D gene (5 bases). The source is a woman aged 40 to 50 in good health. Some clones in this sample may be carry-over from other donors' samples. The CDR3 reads CAWSPRVGGANVLTF. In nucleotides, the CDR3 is TGTGCCTGGAGTCCTAGGGTAGGTGGGGCCAACGTTCTGACTTTC.